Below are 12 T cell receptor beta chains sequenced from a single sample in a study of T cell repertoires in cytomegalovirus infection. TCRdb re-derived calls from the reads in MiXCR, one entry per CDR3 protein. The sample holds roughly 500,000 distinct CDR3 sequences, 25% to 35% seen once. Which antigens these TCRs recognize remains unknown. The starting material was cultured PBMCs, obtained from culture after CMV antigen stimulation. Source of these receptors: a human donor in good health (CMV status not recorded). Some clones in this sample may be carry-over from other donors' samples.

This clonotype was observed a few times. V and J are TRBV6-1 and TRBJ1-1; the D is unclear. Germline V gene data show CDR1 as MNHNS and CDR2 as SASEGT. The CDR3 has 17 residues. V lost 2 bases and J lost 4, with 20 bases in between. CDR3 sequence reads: CASSESPPIVLATEAFF. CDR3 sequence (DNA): TGTGCCAGCAGTGAAAGCCCGCCGATCGTTTTGGCCACTGAAGCTTTCTTT.

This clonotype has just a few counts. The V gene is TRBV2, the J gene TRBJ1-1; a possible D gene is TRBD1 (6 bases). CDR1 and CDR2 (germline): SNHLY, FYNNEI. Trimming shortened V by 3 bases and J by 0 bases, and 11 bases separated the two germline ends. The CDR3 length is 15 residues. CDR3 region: CASSEGGALNTEAFF. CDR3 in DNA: TGTGCCAGCAGTGAGGGGGGGGCTTTGAACACTGAAGCTTTCTTT.

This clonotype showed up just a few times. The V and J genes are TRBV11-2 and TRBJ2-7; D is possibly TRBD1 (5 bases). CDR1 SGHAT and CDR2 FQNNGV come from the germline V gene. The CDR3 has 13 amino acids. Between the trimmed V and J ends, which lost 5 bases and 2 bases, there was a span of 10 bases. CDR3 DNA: TGTGCCAGCAGCGTCGGACATACCTACGAGCAGTACTTC. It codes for CASSVGHTYEQYF.

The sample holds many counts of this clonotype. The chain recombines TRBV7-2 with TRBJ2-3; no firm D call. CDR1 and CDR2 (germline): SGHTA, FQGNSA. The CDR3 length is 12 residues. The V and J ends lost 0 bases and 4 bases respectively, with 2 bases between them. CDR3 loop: CASSLAADTQYF. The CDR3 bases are TGTGCCAGCAGCTTAGCTGCAGATACGCAGTATTTT.

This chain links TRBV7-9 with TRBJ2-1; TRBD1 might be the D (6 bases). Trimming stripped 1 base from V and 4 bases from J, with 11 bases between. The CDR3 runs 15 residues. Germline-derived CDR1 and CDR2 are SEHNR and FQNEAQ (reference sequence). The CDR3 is CASSLGTAIYNEQFF. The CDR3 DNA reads TGTGCCAGCAGCTTAGGGACAGCTATTTACAATGAGCAGTTCTTC.

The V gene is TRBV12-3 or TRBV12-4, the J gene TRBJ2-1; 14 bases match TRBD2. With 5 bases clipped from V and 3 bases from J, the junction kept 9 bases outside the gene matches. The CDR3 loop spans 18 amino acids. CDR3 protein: CASSRPGLAGDDYNEQFF. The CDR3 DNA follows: TGTGCCAGCAGTAGACCGGGACTAGCGGGAGACGACTACAATGAGCAGTTCTTC.

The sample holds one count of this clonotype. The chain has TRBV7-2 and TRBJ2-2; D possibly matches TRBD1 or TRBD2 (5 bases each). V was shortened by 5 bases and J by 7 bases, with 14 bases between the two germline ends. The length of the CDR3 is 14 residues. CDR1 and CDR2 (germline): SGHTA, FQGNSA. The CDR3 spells CASSRGPTNGELFF. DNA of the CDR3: TGTGCCAGCAGCCGGGGACCCACGAACGGGGAGCTGTTTTTT.

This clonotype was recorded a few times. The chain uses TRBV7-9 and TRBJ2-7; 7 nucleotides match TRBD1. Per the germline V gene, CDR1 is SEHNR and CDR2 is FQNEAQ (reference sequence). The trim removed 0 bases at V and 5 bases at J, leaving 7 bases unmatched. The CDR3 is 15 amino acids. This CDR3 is CASSLAQGPSDEQYF. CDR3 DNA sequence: TGTGCCAGCAGCTTAGCACAGGGGCCCTCGGACGAGCAGTACTTC.

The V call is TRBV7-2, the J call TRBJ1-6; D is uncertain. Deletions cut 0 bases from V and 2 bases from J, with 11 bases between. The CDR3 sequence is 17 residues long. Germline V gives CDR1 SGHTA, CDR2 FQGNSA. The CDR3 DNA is TGTGCCAGCAGCTTAGCGCGATCAGGAGCCTATAATTCACCCCTCCACTTT. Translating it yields CASSLARSGAYNSPLHF.

CDR3 DNA: TGTGCCAGCAGCACAGGACAGTCGACCATCCTCCTTTACCAAGAGACCCAGTACTTC. Translation gives CASSTGQSTILLYQETQYF. V gene TRBV11-2 combines with J gene TRBJ2-5; TRBD1 might be the D (6 bases). Trimming shortened V by 5 bases and J by 0 bases, and 25 bases separated the two germline ends. The length of the CDR3 is 19 residues. Germline CDR1 and CDR2: SGHAT and FQNNGV. The full variable domain, in which reference TRBV11-2 and TRBJ2-5 provide the parts outside the CDR3, is EAGVAQSPRYKIIEKRQSVAFWCNPISGHATLYWYQQILGQGPKLLIQFQNNGVVDDSQLPKDRFSAERLKGVDSTLKIQPAKLEDSAVYLCASSTGQSTILLYQETQYFGPGTRLLVL.

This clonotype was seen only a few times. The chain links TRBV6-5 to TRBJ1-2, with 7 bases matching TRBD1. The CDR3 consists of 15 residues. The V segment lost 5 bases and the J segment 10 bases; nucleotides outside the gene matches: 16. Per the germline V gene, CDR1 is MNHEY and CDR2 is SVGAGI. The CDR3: CASSPLDRTFLVYTF. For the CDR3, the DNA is TGTGCCAGCAGTCCCCTGGACAGGACTTTTTTGGTCTACACCTTC.

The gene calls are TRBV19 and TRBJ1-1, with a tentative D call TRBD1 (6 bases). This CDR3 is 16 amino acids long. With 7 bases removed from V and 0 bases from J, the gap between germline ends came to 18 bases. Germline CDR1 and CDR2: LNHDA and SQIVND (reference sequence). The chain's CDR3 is CASTGVRGDMNTEAFF. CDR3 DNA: TGTGCCAGTACCGGAGTGAGAGGGGACATGAACACTGAAGCTTTCTTT.